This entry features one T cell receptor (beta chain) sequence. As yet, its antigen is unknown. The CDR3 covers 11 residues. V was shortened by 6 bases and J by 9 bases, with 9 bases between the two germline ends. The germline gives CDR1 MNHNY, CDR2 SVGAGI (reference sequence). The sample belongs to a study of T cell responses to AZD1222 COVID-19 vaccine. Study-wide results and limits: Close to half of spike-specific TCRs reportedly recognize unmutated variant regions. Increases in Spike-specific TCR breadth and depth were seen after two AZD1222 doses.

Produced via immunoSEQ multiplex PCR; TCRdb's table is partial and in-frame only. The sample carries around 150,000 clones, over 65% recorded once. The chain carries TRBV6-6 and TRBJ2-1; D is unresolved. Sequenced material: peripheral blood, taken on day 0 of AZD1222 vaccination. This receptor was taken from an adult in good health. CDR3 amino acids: CASSPRGEQFF. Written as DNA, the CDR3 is TGTGCCAGCAGCCCCCGAGGTGAGCAGTTCTTC.